Shown below are 6 T cell receptor beta chains from a single sample sequenced in a study of T cell responses to AZD1222 COVID-19 vaccine. TCRdb's copy holds only in-frame clones and misses some; the assay was immunoSEQ multiplex PCR. This table has fewer than 150,000 clones, roughly nine tenths appearing once. The source was peripheral blood, collected 28 days after the second AZD1222 dose. The receptors here all came from an adult who received the AZD1222 COVID-19 vaccine.

V is TRBV6-5 and J is TRBJ1-4, with 9 bases lining up with TRBD1. The ends lost 5 bases at V and 7 bases at J; junction bases unmatched: 8. The germline V gene encodes CDR1 MNHEY and CDR2 SVGAGI. The CDR3 runs to 15 residues. The CDR3 is CASSPGGTGFEKLFF. Written as DNA, the CDR3 is TGTGCCAGCAGTCCCGGGGGGACAGGGTTTGAAAAACTGTTTTTT.

The rearrangement joins TRBV2 to TRBJ1-1; D ambiguous. V was trimmed by 6 bases and J by 7 bases, leaving 6 bases between them. The CDR3 runs 10 residues. Germline-derived CDR1 and CDR2 are SNHLY and FYNNEI. The CDR3, as DNA: TGTGCCAGCAGCACGCTTGAAGCTTTCTTT. Its protein is CASSTLEAFF.

This clone appeared once. The chain carries TRBV7-2 and TRBJ1-1; D gene uncertain. Trimming took off 4 bases at V and 2 bases at J, with 11 bases between the two ends. Germline V CDR1 and CDR2: SGHTA, FQGNSA. The CDR3 is 14 residues long. This CDR3 reads CASSWGSLNTEAFF. DNA of the CDR3: TGTGCCAGCAGCTGGGGATCATTAAACACTGAAGCTTTCTTT.

The chain combines TRBV19 with TRBJ1-1; no reliable D call. V dropped 9 bases and J dropped 2 bases, with 10 bases sitting between them. The CDR3 contains 12 residues. Germline CDR1 and CDR2: LNHDA and SQIVND (reference sequence). DNA for the CDR3: TGTGCCAGCAGGACGGTCAACACTGAAGCTTTCTTT. Translating gives CASRTVNTEAFF.

This clone came up once. The J gene is TRBJ1-5, the V gene TRBV19; D is unclear. From germline, CDR1 is LNHDA and CDR2 SQIVND (reference sequence). Between the trimmed V and J ends, which lost 10 bases and 3 bases, there was a span of 19 bases. The CDR3 has 15 residues. The CDR3 here is CATRPGGSTNQPQHF. The CDR3 DNA follows: TGTGCCACCCGCCCCGGTGGCAGCACCAATCAGCCCCAGCATTTT.

The V and J genes are TRBV18 and TRBJ1-1; D call uncertain. The CDR3 is 13 amino acids. Germline assignment: CDR1 KGHSH and CDR2 LQKENI. V was shortened by 3 bases and J by 0 bases, with 5 bases between the two germline ends. CDR3 nucleotides: TGTGCCAGCTCACCCAACATGAACACTGAAGCTTTCTTT. Amino acid sequence: CASSPNMNTEAFF. Variable domain in full (rest from reference TRBV18 and TRBJ1-1): NAGVMQNPRHLVRRRGQEARLRCSPMKGHSHVYWYRQLPEEGLKFMVYLQKENIIDESGMPKERFSAEFPKEGPSILRIQQVVRGDSAAYFCASSPNMNTEAFFGQGTRLTVV.